The 15 T cell receptor beta chains below all came from one sample that was sequenced in a study of radiotherapy plus CTLA-4 blockade in lung cancer (dated by TCRdb to 2016 to 2019). Library prep was done by the immunoSEQ multiplex PCR assay. The table was pulled from immuneACCESS by TCRdb, which kept in-frame rearrangements only. Such tables lose some clones; where checked, under half of the loss comes from unresolved V genes, and the rest has no known cause. The sample records approximately 82,000 clones, over 75% of which are singletons. The top ten clonotypes cover roughly 15% of the sample. The material sequenced was peripheral blood, taken from a patient treated with radiotherapy plus ipilimumab. The origin of the receptors is a human donor with non-small cell lung cancer that progressed on radiotherapy plus ipilimumab.

V and J are TRBV27 and TRBJ2-6; D may be TRBD1 or TRBD2 (6 bases each). Trimming pared 1 base from V and 3 bases from J, leaving 10 bases between. CDR3 length: 16 amino acids. Germline CDR1 MNHEY, CDR2 SMNVEV (reference sequence). The CDR3 reads CASSLWGANGANVLTF. In DNA form, the CDR3 reads TGTGCCAGCAGTTTATGGGGGGCTAATGGGGCCAACGTCCTGACTTTC.

The chain employs TRBV7-6 and TRBJ2-6; 7 nucleotides align to TRBD1. The CDR3 loop spans 17 amino acids. The J segment lost 1 base and the V segment lost 2 bases, leaving 5 bases of the junction unmatched. Germline values: CDR1 SGHVS, CDR2 FNYEAQ. CDR3 nucleotides: TGTGCCAGCAGCTTAATCCCAGGGGGATCTGGGGCCAACGTCCTGACTTTC. Protein product: CASSLIPGGSGANVLTF.

This clone has a handful of counts. The V and J genes are TRBV6-1 and TRBJ1-2; tentative D call: TRBD1 (5 bases). This CDR3 comprises 13 residues. Germline CDR1 reads MNHNS; CDR2 reads SASEGT. Trimming removed 6 bases from V and 4 bases from J, with 12 bases in between. The CDR3 coding sequence is TGTGCCAGCAGAGGGCAGGGTTCCTATGGCTACACCTTC. This gives the protein CASRGQGSYGYTF.

The chain is built from TRBV11-2 and TRBJ2-2; no clear D. CDR3 length: 14 amino acids. With 5 bases removed from V and 2 bases from J, the gap between germline ends came to 9 bases. CDR1 SGHAT and CDR2 FQNNGV come from the germline V gene. In DNA, the CDR3 is TGTGCCAGCAGCCCGCCGGGCAACACCGGGGAGCTGTTTTTT. Encoded protein: CASSPPGNTGELFF.

The chain couples TRBV10-1 to TRBJ2-5, with D uncertain. From germline, CDR1 is WNHNN and CDR2 SYGVQD (reference sequence). V dropped 7 bases and J dropped 2 bases, with 11 bases sitting between them. CDR3 length equals 13 residues. CDR3 region: CASNPDLQETQYF. The CDR3 DNA follows: TGCGCCAGCAATCCCGACCTACAAGAGACCCAGTACTTC.

The V gene is TRBV4-2, the J gene TRBJ1-4; TRBD1 is a possible D gene (5 bases). Looked up from germline, CDR1 is LGHNA and CDR2 is YNFKEQ. V gave up 4 bases and J gave up 0 bases, with 6 bases separating them. The CDR3 runs to 14 residues. The CDR3: CASSPTATNEKLFF. DNA of the CDR3: TGTGCCAGCAGCCCGACAGCAACTAATGAAAAACTGTTTTTT.

This chain connects TRBV7-8 to TRBJ2-5; D uncertain. V was clipped by 1 base and J by 2 bases, with 8 bases between them. This CDR3 has 14 amino acids. Germline V gene lookup returns CDR1 SGHVS and CDR2 FQNEAQ. The CDR3, as DNA: TGTGCCAGCAGCTTAGTAGACTCGCAAGAGACCCAGTACTTC. This translates into CASSLVDSQETQYF.

This clone was counted at least ten times. The chain has TRBV7-9 and TRBJ1-2; tentative D call: TRBD1 (6 bases). Trimming removed 6 bases at V and 6 bases at J, with 17 bases between. This CDR3 comprises 14 residues. Germline V gives CDR1 SEHNR, CDR2 FQNEAQ (reference sequence). CDR3 nucleotides: TGTGCCAGCAGGCCAGGTGGGGGGGCGCATGGCTACACCTTC. Its translation: CASRPGGGAHGYTF.

V is TRBV5-1 and J is TRBJ2-1; 7 positions match TRBD1. Trimming took 4 bases from V and 0 from J; bases not matched to a gene: 7. CDR1 and CDR2 (germline): SGHRS, YFSETQ. This CDR3 spans 16 amino acids. The CDR3 spells CASSALPGGSYNEQFF. The CDR3 DNA reads TGCGCCAGCAGCGCCCTCCCAGGGGGCTCCTACAATGAGCAGTTCTTC.

Only a few counts were recorded for this clone. This rearrangement joins TRBV19 to TRBJ1-3; 8 bases match TRBD1. V lost 7 bases and J lost 7; bases outside the gene matches: 6. CDR3 length: 13 residues. Germline assignment: CDR1 LNHDA and CDR2 SQIVND (reference sequence). CDR3 DNA sequence: TGTGCCAGTACACGGAACAGGGGGAACACCATATATTTT. Its protein is CASTRNRGNTIYF.

CDR3 nucleotide sequence: TGCGCCAGCAGCTTAGTGGGAGTTGGTAATTCACCCCTCCACTTT. Amino acid sequence: CASSLVGVGNSPLHF. V and J are TRBV5-1 and TRBJ1-6, with D uncertain. V gave up 2 bases and J gave up 6 bases, with 12 bases separating them. Germline V lookup: CDR1 SGHRS, CDR2 YFSETQ. The CDR3 runs 15 residues.

The V call is TRBV6-5, the J call TRBJ2-7; 7 bases match TRBD1. This CDR3 is built from 12 residues. V trimming: 5 bases; J trimming: 6 bases; junction bases outside the gene matches: 4. CDR1 is MNHEY, CDR2 SVGAGI, per germline. CDR3 protein: CASSRQGSEQYF. CDR3 nucleotide sequence: TGTGCCAGCAGTAGACAGGGTTCCGAGCAGTACTTC.

The J gene is TRBJ2-5, the V gene TRBV7-9; TRBD1 agrees at 10 bases. The V segment lost 6 bases and the J segment 5 bases; nucleotides outside the gene matches: 6. The CDR3 loop spans 14 amino acids. Germline lookup yields CDR1 SEHNR and CDR2 FQNEAQ (reference sequence). CDR3 nucleotides: TGTGCCAGCAGAAGACAGGGGGCCTGGGAGACCCAGTACTTC. Protein sequence: CASRRQGAWETQYF.

The V call is TRBV5-1, the J call TRBJ2-2, with D unresolved. CDR1 is SGHRS and CDR2 is YFSETQ in the germline V gene. The CDR3 totals 13 residues. V lost 0 bases, J lost 6 bases, and 6 bases lay in between. CDR3 DNA: TGCGCCAGCAGCTTGGTTCCGGCCGGGGAGCTGTTTTTT. It translates to CASSLVPAGELFF. The entire variable domain, with the rest obtained from reference TRBV5-1 and TRBJ2-2, is as follows: KAGVTQTPRYLIKTRGQQVTLSCSPISGHRSVSWYQQTPGQGLQFLFEYFSETQRNKGNFPGRFSGRQFSNSRSEMNVSTLELGDSALYLCASSLVPAGELFFGEGSRLTVL.

V is TRBV5-4 and J is TRBJ1-2; 9 nucleotides align to TRBD1. This CDR3 spans 16 amino acids. The junction had 13 bases not matched to a gene; V was cut back by 4 bases and J by 6 bases. Germline loops: CDR1 SGHNT, CDR2 YYREEE (reference sequence). In DNA, the CDR3 is TGTGCCAGCAGCCCTCCGGGACAGGGCATGGCGAATGGCTACACCTTC. This sequence encodes CASSPPGQGMANGYTF.